This passage covers 28 T cell receptor beta chains from one sample sequenced in a study of blood T cells in healthy people across ages. A second PCR, run for roughly 7 to 12 cycles, used a sample-barcoded 5' primer plus a J-beta primer mix. TCRdb processed the 5' RACE reads anew with MiXCR; each CDR3 protein has one entry. The sample records about 1.8 million distinct CDR3 sequences, just under 50% being singletons. Input material: blood. The receptors shown here come from a woman aged 35 to 49 in good health.

As for this clonotype: The junction differs from germline at one of its ends, possibly a read error. This sequence joins TRBV3-1 and TRBJ1-5; TRBD1 might be the D (6 bases). Germline V lookup: CDR1 LGHDT, CDR2 YNNKEL (reference sequence). CDR3 length: 18 amino acids. CDR3 in DNA: TGTACCAGCAGCCAAGAGGGGGGGCGGCCTCATAGCAATCAGCCCCAGCATTTT. Its protein product is CTSSQEGGRPHSNQPQHF.

This clonotype occurred a few times. The chain is built from TRBV10-3 and TRBJ2-7, with 7 bases lining up with TRBD2. The germline V gene encodes CDR1 ENHRY and CDR2 SYGVKD. J was trimmed by 0 bases and V by 5 bases; bases with no gene match: 7. The CDR3 has 15 amino acids. CDR3 residues: CAISPRGGFSYEQYF. In DNA form, the CDR3 reads TGTGCCATCAGTCCTCGCGGGGGATTCTCCTACGAGCAGTACTTC.

This sequence joins TRBV20-1 and TRBJ2-7; 10 bases agree with TRBD1. The V gene's germline CDR1 is DFQATT and CDR2 SNEGSKA (reference sequence). Germline trimming cut 2 bases from V and 4 bases from J; bases unmatched to any gene: 5. This CDR3 region has 14 residues. The CDR3 here is CSARMTGGTYEQYF. Written as DNA, the CDR3 is TGCAGTGCTAGAATGACAGGGGGCACATACGAGCAGTACTTC.

This clonotype was detected a few times. A read error may be the cause here, since a much bigger clone is one base away. The V gene is TRBV5-6, the J gene TRBJ1-1; 8 nucleotides agree with TRBD1. Germline assignment: CDR1 SGHDT and CDR2 YYEEEE. This CDR3 is 14 amino acids long. The CDR3 region is CASSLGQGNTGAFF. As DNA, the CDR3 is TGTGCCAGCAGCTTGGGACAGGGGAACACTGGAGCTTTCTTT.

This clonotype appeared once. The genes are TRBV7-9 and TRBJ1-6; D might be TRBD1 (5 bases). This CDR3 has 16 amino acids. Between the trimmed V and J ends, which lost 5 bases and 7 bases, there was a span of 18 bases. Germline V CDR1 and CDR2: SEHNR, FQNEAQ (reference sequence). CDR3 in amino acids: CASSRSAGRTNSPLHF. The CDR3 DNA reads TGTGCCAGCAGCCGTTCAGCGGGACGGACAAATTCACCCCTCCACTTT. Full variable domain (outside the CDR3, taken from reference TRBV7-9 and TRBJ1-6): DTGVSQNPRHKITKRGQNVTFRCDPISEHNRLYWYRQTLGQGPEFLTYFQNEAQLEKSRLLSDRFSAERPKGSFSTLEIQRTEQGDSAMYLCASSRSAGRTNSPLHFGNGTRLTVT.

The sample holds a few counts of this clonotype. The rearrangement uses TRBV20-1 and TRBJ2-1, with no clear D. The CDR3 sequence is 14 residues long. Germline-derived CDR1 and CDR2 are DFQATT and SNEGSKA (reference sequence). Trimming stripped 2 bases from V and 0 bases from J, with 8 bases between. The chain's CDR3 is CSARNSYSYNEQFF. For the CDR3, the DNA is TGCAGTGCTAGAAACAGTTACTCCTACAATGAGCAGTTCTTC.

The V gene is TRBV28, the J gene TRBJ2-5, with a tentative D call TRBD2 (7 bases). The CDR3 covers 15 residues. The V and J ends lost 7 bases and 2 bases respectively, with 17 bases between them. The germline gives CDR1 MDHEN, CDR2 SYDVKM. The CDR3 DNA reads TGTGCCAGCAAACCCCTAGGGGGGGCTCAAGAGACCCAGTACTTC. Protein sequence: CASKPLGGAQETQYF.

The table lists this clonotype with a few counts. The chain is built from TRBV27 and TRBJ2-1; 8 bases fit TRBD1. This CDR3 has 18 amino acids. CDR1 MNHEY and CDR2 SMNVEV come from the germline V gene (reference sequence). Losses at the gene ends were 6 bases for V and 8 bases for J; bases not matched to a gene: 21. This CDR3 is CASSSTRTGSLSAHEQFF. CDR3 sequence (DNA): TGTGCCAGCAGCTCGACCCGGACAGGGTCCCTTAGTGCTCATGAGCAGTTCTTC.

The sample holds one count of this clonotype. V and J are TRBV21-1 and TRBJ2-5; the table's D call, TRBD2, has no DNA check behind it. TRBV21-1 is shown as a pseudogene. This CDR3 contains 16 residues. The CDR3 loop reads CASQRQRGRGQETQYF. The CDR3, as DNA: TGTGCCAGTCAACGGCAGCGGGGCCGGGGTCAGGAGACCCAGTACTTC.

This clonotype was detected only a few times. The chain combines TRBV3-1 with TRBJ2-5; 7 bases are a match to TRBD2. Trimming cost V 2 bases and J 5 bases; bases outside gene matches: 5. Per germline, CDR1 LGHDT and CDR2 YNNKEL (reference sequence). This CDR3 is built from 14 residues. Here the CDR3 reads CASSQQTSTETQYF. DNA for the CDR3: TGTGCCAGCAGCCAACAGACTAGCACGGAGACCCAGTACTTC.

This sequence joins TRBV6-6 and TRBJ2-1; perhaps TRBD2 as D (6 bases). Per germline, CDR1 MNHNY and CDR2 SVGAGI (reference sequence). V lost 0 bases and J lost 2, with 14 bases in between. This CDR3 comprises 17 residues. The DNA for the CDR3 is TGTGCCAGCAGTTACTCGGGAGGAGCCGGGACCTACAATGAGCAGTTCTTC. This codes for CASSYSGGAGTYNEQFF.

This clonotype has ten or more counts. The chain joins TRBV29-1 to TRBJ2-3; D possibly uses TRBD1 or TRBD2 (5 bases each). Trimming took 3 bases from V and 5 from J, leaving 12 bases between them. Germline assignment: CDR1 SQVTM and CDR2 ANQGSEA. CDR3 length equals 13 residues. For the CDR3, the DNA is TGCAGCGTTGAGAGGGGAACGGGAGATACGCAGTATTTT. Translating gives CSVERGTGDTQYF.

V is TRBV28 and J is TRBJ1-1, with D tentatively TRBD1 (6 bases). The length of the CDR3 is 14 residues. The germline V gene encodes CDR1 MDHEN and CDR2 SYDVKM. The V end was cut by 4 bases, the J end by 3 bases, with 12 bases between. The CDR3: CASSSLDSYTEAFF. The DNA of the CDR3 is TGTGCCAGCAGTTCCCTGGACAGCTACACTGAAGCTTTCTTT.

V is TRBV7-9 and J is TRBJ2-3; the match to TRBD1 covers 8 bases. The CDR3 has 16 residues. CDR1 is SEHNR and CDR2 is FQNEAQ in the germline V gene (reference sequence). Trimming removed 5 bases from V and 3 bases from J; junction bases left unmatched: 10. The CDR3 DNA reads as TGTGCCAGCAGCCCCATCCCGGGACAGGCTACAGATACGCAGTATTTT. This sequence encodes CASSPIPGQATDTQYF.

The genes are TRBV12-3 or TRBV12-4 and TRBJ2-6; D possibly corresponds to TRBD1 (6 bases). There are 16 residues in the CDR3. The CDR3 sequence: CAVDRRPDSGANVLTF. As DNA, the CDR3 is TGTGCAGTCGACAGGCGTCCCGACTCTGGGGCCAACGTCCTGACTTTC.

The chain carries TRBV2 and TRBJ2-7, with D unclear. Looked up from germline, CDR1 is SNHLY and CDR2 is FYNNEI. The V end lost 6 bases, the J end lost 0 bases, and 12 bases lay between the germline ends. The CDR3 runs to 14 residues. The CDR3 sequence: CASSTGPPSYEQYF. The DNA of the CDR3 is TGTGCCAGCAGCACCGGGCCCCCCTCCTACGAGCAGTACTTC.

This clonotype was counted a few times. The V and J genes are TRBV20-1 and TRBJ1-2; 8 nucleotides align to TRBD1. From germline, CDR1 is DFQATT and CDR2 SNEGSKA (reference sequence). This CDR3 region has 16 residues. The ends lost 0 bases at V and 2 bases at J; junction bases unmatched: 8. The CDR3 protein is CSARDGDRTGNYGYTF. CDR3 nucleotides: TGCAGTGCTAGAGATGGGGATAGGACAGGGAACTATGGCTACACCTTC.

The V call is TRBV6-2 or TRBV6-3, the J call TRBJ2-7, with a possible D match to TRBD1 (6 bases). The germline V and J ends were trimmed by 1 base and 4 bases, with 11 bases remaining between them. CDR3 size: 14 residues. Germline V gives CDR1 MNHEY, CDR2 SVGEGT. DNA for the CDR3: TGTGCCAGCAGTTACTACCCTCAGGGGTACGAGCAGTACTTC. Translation gives CASSYYPQGYEQYF.

J is TRBJ1-6 and V is TRBV27; D is ambiguous. V lost 6 bases and J 4 bases, leaving 13 bases between the germline ends. This CDR3 is built from 15 residues. Per germline, CDR1 MNHEY and CDR2 SMNVEV (reference sequence). The DNA of the CDR3 is TGTGCCAGCAGGGACGGATCACCTTATAATTCACCCCTCCACTTT. Its protein is CASRDGSPYNSPLHF.

The rearrangement joins TRBV28 to TRBJ2-5; perhaps TRBD2 as D (6 bases). The J call may be in error: the DNA end matches TRBJ2-7 better. This CDR3 is 15 amino acids long. The germline V gene encodes CDR1 MDHEN and CDR2 SYDVKM. Here the CDR3 DNA reads TGTGCCAGCAACCCGAGCGGGCGGTATGGGAACGAGCAGTACTTC. Translating gives CASNPSGRYGNEQYF.

This clonotype was recorded only once. This chain connects TRBV24-1 to TRBJ2-5, with a possible D match to TRBD1 (6 bases). V lost 2 bases to trimming and J lost 5 bases, with 11 bases between them. The CDR3 is 14 amino acids. Germline lookup yields CDR1 KGHDR and CDR2 SFDVKD. CDR3 nucleotide sequence: TGTGCCACCAGTGATTCGACAGGTGGGGAGACCCAGTACTTC. Its protein is CATSDSTGGETQYF.

In this sample, this clonotype turned up a few times. The chain joins TRBV20-1 to TRBJ1-2; no clear D gene. This CDR3 comprises 9 residues. CDR1 DFQATT and CDR2 SNEGSKA come from the germline V gene (reference sequence). Trimming took 6 bases from V and 8 from J, leaving 7 bases between them. The CDR3 spells CSALAGYTF. In DNA form, the CDR3 reads TGCAGTGCCCTTGCCGGCTACACCTTC.

This clonotype showed up just a few times. This chain connects TRBV28 to TRBJ1-4, with D hard to call. The CDR3 loop spans 11 amino acids. CDR1 is MDHEN and CDR2 is SYDVKM in the germline V gene. Trimming stripped 1 base from V and 6 bases from J, with 0 bases between. This chain's CDR3 is CASSLYEKLFF. The CDR3 coding sequence is TGTGCCAGCAGTTTATATGAAAAACTGTTTTTT.

The V call is TRBV4-1, the J call TRBJ2-5; D possibly corresponds to TRBD2 (5 bases). This CDR3 comprises 16 residues. V shed 1 base and J shed 3 bases, with 15 bases lying between them. CDR1 is MGHRA and CDR2 is YSYEKL in the germline V gene. CDR3 sequence reads: CASSQGPFGLEETQYF. The CDR3 nucleotides read TGCGCCAGCAGCCAAGGTCCCTTTGGACTGGAAGAGACCCAGTACTTC.

This clonotype was recorded once. The V call is TRBV6-5, the J call TRBJ2-5; tentatively, D is TRBD2 (5 bases). The J call may be incorrect, as the DNA end agrees better with TRBJ2-7. CDR1 and CDR2 (germline): MNHEY, SVGAGI. CDR3 size: 15 residues. This CDR3 is CASSQPGRSWYEQYF. In DNA, the CDR3 is TGTGCCAGCAGTCAACCGGGAAGGAGTTGGTACGAGCAGTACTTC.

The chain links TRBV20-1 to TRBJ2-1; perhaps TRBD2 as D (5 bases). This CDR3 is 15 amino acids long. The V end was cut by 2 bases, the J end by 1 base, with 12 bases between. Germline V gene sequence: CDR1 DFQATT, CDR2 SNEGSKA (reference sequence). The CDR3 sequence is CSARYPRRSYNEQFF. The CDR3 coding sequence is TGCAGTGCTAGATACCCAAGGAGGTCCTACAATGAGCAGTTCTTC.

The rearrangement joins TRBV9 to TRBJ2-3, with TRBD1 matching over 7 bases. The CDR3 covers 17 residues. V shed 0 bases, J shed 6 bases, and the junction held 13 bases outside the gene matches. CDR1 SGDLS and CDR2 YYNGEE come from the germline V gene. CDR3 nucleotide sequence: TGTGCCAGCAGCGTAGTTGGGACAGTAAGTTTGGCGGATACGCAGTATTTT. This gives the protein CASSVVGTVSLADTQYF. Combining the CDR3 with reference TRBV9 and TRBJ2-3 gives the whole variable domain DSGVTQTPKHLITATGQRVTLRCSPRSGDLSVYWYQQSLDQGLQFLIQYYNGEERAKGNILERFSAQQFPDLHSELNLSSLELGDSALYFCASSVVGTVSLADTQYFGPGTRLTVL.

The J gene is TRBJ1-5, the V gene TRBV7-2, with D perhaps matching TRBD1 (5 bases). Germline V CDR1 and CDR2: SGHTA, FQGNSA. The CDR3 is 15 amino acids. Trimming took 4 bases from V and 4 from J, leaving 14 bases between them. The CDR3 nucleotides are TGTGCCAGCAGCTCACTCGGGGGGGGGAATCAGCCCCAGCATTTT. This codes for CASSSLGGGNQPQHF. Using reference TRBV7-2 and TRBJ1-5 for the parts outside the CDR3, the full variable domain is GAGVSQSPSNKVTEKGKDVELRCDPISGHTALYWYRQSLGQGLEFLIYFQGNSAPDKSGLPSDRFSAERTGGSVSTLTIQRTQQEDSAVYLCASSSLGGGNQPQHFGDGTRLSIL.